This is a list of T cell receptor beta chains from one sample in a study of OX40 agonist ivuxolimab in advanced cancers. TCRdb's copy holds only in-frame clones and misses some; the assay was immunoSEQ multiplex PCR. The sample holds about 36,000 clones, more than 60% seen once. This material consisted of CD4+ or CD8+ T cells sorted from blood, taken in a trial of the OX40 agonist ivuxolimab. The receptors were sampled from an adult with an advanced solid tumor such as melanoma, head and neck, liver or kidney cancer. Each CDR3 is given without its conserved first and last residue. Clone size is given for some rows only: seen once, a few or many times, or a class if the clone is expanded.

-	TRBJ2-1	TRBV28	ASSPLQGSSYNEQF
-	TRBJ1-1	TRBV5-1	ASRLSSYTEAF
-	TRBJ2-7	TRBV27	ASSHKGGYEQY
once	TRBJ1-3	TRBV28	ASSPGQSSGNTIY
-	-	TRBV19	ASSPGGSSYYEQY
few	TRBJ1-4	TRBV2	ASRFRATNEKLF
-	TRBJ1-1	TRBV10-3	AISVRTATEAF
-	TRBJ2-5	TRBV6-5	ASSYSGAQETQY
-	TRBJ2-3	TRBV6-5	ASSYSMVGPRD
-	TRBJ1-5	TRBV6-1	ASSYRAGNQPQH
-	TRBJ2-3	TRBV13	ASSLALRTGLHSTDTQY
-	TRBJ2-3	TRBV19	ASTPNGPRFPDTQY
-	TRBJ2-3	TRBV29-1	SVRGQGPDTQY
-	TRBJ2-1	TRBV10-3	AISEPLGTGRFNEQF
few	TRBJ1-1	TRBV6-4	ASSSRGRDDKAF
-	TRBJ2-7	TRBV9	ASSEGGEQY
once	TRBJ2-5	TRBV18	ASSPPNQGKETQY
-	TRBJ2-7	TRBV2	ASSGGLAGTYEQY
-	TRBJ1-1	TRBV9	ASSVGPVRNTEAF
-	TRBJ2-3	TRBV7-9	ASSPPGSTSGGSTDTQY
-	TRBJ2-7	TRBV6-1	ASLQRNSYEQY
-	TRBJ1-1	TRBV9	ASSVVMDRDTEAF
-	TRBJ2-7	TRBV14	ASSPFEAGLSTNPYELWQY
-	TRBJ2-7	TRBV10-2	ASSVRTSGSYEQY
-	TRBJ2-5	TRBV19	ASSPPRTVQETQY
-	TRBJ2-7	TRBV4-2	ASSPGRRGDYEQY
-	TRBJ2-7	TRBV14	ASSPFGTDNFQYEQY
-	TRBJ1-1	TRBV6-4	ASSEGTEAF
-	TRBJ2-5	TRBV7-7	ASSLVPGQEETQY
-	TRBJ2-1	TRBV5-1	ASSPASGGSPYNEQF
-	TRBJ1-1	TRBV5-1	ASSLTSGSTEAF
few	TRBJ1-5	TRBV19	ASTLTPGNQPQH
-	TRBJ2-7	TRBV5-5	ASSLDTAFYEQY
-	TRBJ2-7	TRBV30	AWSDAGTSGGYEQY
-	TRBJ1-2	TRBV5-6	ASSFSGGPYGYT
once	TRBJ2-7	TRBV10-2	ASRTGHLSYEQY
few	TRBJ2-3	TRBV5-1	ASSLSGLSTDTQY
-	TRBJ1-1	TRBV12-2	ASRPWPVGTGATEAF
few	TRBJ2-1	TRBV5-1	ASTLSGGSAYNEQF
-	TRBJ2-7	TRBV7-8	ASSLSPRDEQY
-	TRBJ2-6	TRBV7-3	ASSPSGQSGANVLT
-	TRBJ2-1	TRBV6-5	ASSLTVSSYNEQF
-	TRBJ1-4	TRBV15	ATRPQAGTGEKLF
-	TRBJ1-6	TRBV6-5	ASSYEGQLSPLH
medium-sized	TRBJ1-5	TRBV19	ASSIDYGGRGPQH
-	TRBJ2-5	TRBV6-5	ASSYSAGEQETQY
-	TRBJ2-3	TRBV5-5	ASRPHRSGITDTQY
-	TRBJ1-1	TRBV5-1	ASLLGVEAF
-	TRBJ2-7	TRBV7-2	ASSLKQISYEQY
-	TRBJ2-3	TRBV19	ASADRGGTDTQY
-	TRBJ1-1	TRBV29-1	SVPSNRQGAEAF
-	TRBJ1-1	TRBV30	AWSLGYSNTEAF
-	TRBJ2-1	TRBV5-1	ASSLMGGGNEQF
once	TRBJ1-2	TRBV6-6	ASSYEGVAYGYT
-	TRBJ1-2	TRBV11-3	ASSSGTSYGYT
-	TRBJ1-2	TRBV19	ASSLGGVGYT
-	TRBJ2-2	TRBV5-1	ASSLTPGTNTGELF
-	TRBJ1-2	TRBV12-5	ASGLLPPGQGNLYGYT